This T cell receptor (beta chain) was profiled in a study of PD-1 blockade in classical Hodgkin lymphoma. Measured with immunoSEQ multiplex PCR; TCRdb has only the in-frame clones, and not every one. There are roughly 15,000 clones in the sample; approximately 83% occur only once, and roughly a fifth lies in the top ten. Every patient had relapsed following autologous stem cell transplantation, and cohorts differed in brentuximab vedotin exposure. The starting material was peripheral blood mononuclear cells (PBMCs), obtained at baseline. The sequence derives from a human donor with classical Hodgkin lymphoma.

DNA of the CDR3: TGTGCCAGCGGTGGGACAGGGGGCTGGGACAATCAGCCCCAGCATTTT. It codes for CASGGTGGWDNQPQHF. The chain has TRBV19 and TRBJ1-5, with TRBD1 matching 12 bases. CDR3 size: 16 residues. J lost 3 bases, V lost 9 bases, and 9 bases had no gene match. Per germline, CDR1 LNHDA and CDR2 SQIVND (reference sequence).